This T cell receptor beta chain is from a study of blood T cell repertoires in COVID-19. Study overall: COVID-19 samples collected from the United States, Italy and Spain covered acute and convalescent phases.

Participants spanned ages about 18 to 100 years and resided in 20 to 25 US areas. Cohort placement rested on clinical history that participants reported themselves. What the recovered Cohort 3 donors had was two negative PCRs, clearance, or symptom resolution. This CDR3 is 18 amino acids long. V gave up 6 bases and J gave up 5 bases; unmatched junction bases: 14. Germline V lookup: CDR1 MNHEY, CDR2 SMNVEV (reference sequence). Measured with immunoSEQ multiplex PCR; TCRdb has only the in-frame clones, and not every one. The sample lists about 250,000 clones; 86% were seen once. The sequenced sample consisted of PBMCs or T cells enriched from blood (not recorded which). This TCR derives from a man aged 35-49 years who had recovered from COVID-19. V gene TRBV27 combines with J gene TRBJ2-5; 14 bases match TRBD2. CDR3 residues: CASSRGLAGGEGGETQYF. For the CDR3, the DNA is TGTGCCAGCAGCCGCGGACTAGCGGGAGGTGAAGGGGGGGAGACCCAGTACTTC.